A selection of T cell receptor beta chains follows, all from one sample in a study of blood T cell repertoires in COVID-19. The table came from immunoSEQ multiplex PCR; TCRdb's copy has only in-frame clones and leaves some out. The sample yields 110,000 or so clones, 80% to 90% seen once. The specimen was peripheral blood. The receptors stem from a woman in her seventies with acute or convalescent COVID-19. Each CDR3 is given with its conserved first and last residue. A D gene is named only where the DNA matches it firmly. Size tells how often a clone was seen (once, few, many) or the class of an expanded clone, and some rows leave it out.

abundance	j_gene	v_gene	d_gene	CDR3nt	CDR3aa
.	TRBJ1-3	TRBV5-8	TRBD1	TGTGCCAGCAGCGTCAGGGGGACTGGAAACACCATATATTTT	CASSVRGTGNTIYF
.	TRBJ1-2	TRBV28	.	TGTGCCACCTATCGAAACTATGGCTACACCTTC	CATYRNYGYTF
.	TRBJ1-1	TRBV5-4	.	TGTGCCAGCACTGATCAGGGTTTGAGCACTGAAGCTTTCTTT	CASTDQGLSTEAFF
.	TRBJ1-4	TRBV4-3	.	TGCGCCAGCAGCGAGTACTCGGGGTCTCGAAATGAAAAACTGTTTTTT	CASSEYSGSRNEKLFF
few	TRBJ1-5	TRBV6-2/TRBV6-3	TRBD1	TGTGCCAGCAGCTCCGGGACAGGGAAGAGTCAGCCCCAGCATTTT	CASSSGTGKSQPQHF
.	TRBJ2-3	TRBV27	TRBD2	TGTGCCAGCAGTTTGACTAGCGGGAGTGGAGATACGCAGTATTTT	CASSLTSGSGDTQYF
.	TRBJ2-7	TRBV3-1/TRBV3-2	TRBD2	TGTGCCAGCAGCCAAGAGGGCCGCGGGGGAACTAGCGGGAGCGAGCAGTACTTC	CASSQEGRGGTSGSEQYF
.	TRBJ2-1	TRBV4-3	TRBD2	TGCGCCAGCAGCCAAGATATAGGCGGGGAGGGCCAGGTTTACAATGAGCAGTTCTTC	CASSQDIGGEGQVYNEQFF
few	TRBJ2-5	TRBV7-6	TRBD2	TGTGCCAGCCTTCCGGGACTAGCGGACGGGGCGATCGAGACCCAGTACTTC	CASLPGLADGAIETQYF
.	TRBJ1-3	TRBV5-1	.	TGCGCCAGCAGCGAGAGAACTGGAAACACCATATATTTT	CASSERTGNTIYF
.	TRBJ1-1	TRBV23-1	.	TGCGCCAGCAGTCGTGTGCCAACAGGGAGCACTGAAGCTTTCTTT	CASSRVPTGSTEAFF
few	TRBJ1-1	TRBV21-1	.	TGTGCCAGCAGCAAAGAAAGGCGTCGGGGGGGGAACACTGAAGCTTTCTTT	CASSKERRRGGNTEAFF
.	TRBJ2-7	TRBV27	.	TGTGCCAGCAGTCCCAGACAGGCCTACGAGCAGTACTTC	CASSPRQAYEQYF
few	TRBJ2-5	TRBV11-2	.	TGTGCCAGCAGCTTAACGGGATGGAACCAAGAGACCCAGTACTTC	CASSLTGWNQETQYF
.	TRBJ1-2	TRBV4-1	.	TGCGCCAGCAGCCAAGATCAAACGCGACCTAGCTATGGCTACACCTTC	CASSQDQTRPSYGYTF
.	TRBJ2-1	TRBV11-2	TRBD2	TGTGCCAGCAGCTTAGGAGCGGGAGGCCTATACAATGAGCAGTTCTTC	CASSLGAGGLYNEQFF
few	TRBJ2-7	TRBV14	.	TGTGCCAGCAGCGTAGCGGTCCGGAGCGAGCAGTACTTC	CASSVAVRSEQYF
.	TRBJ1-5	TRBV7-9	TRBD1	TGTGCCAGCAGCTCGCAGGGGGATCAGCCCCAGCATTTT	CASSSQGDQPQHF
.	TRBJ1-5	TRBV28	.	TGTGCCAGCAGTCCTGAAGGGGTTGTAGACCAGCCCCAGCATTTT	CASSPEGVVDQPQHF
.	TRBJ1-5	TRBV2	.	TGTGCCAGCGACTATAGCAATCAGCCCCAGCATTTT	CASDYSNQPQHF